What follows describes a single T cell receptor beta chain. Its antigen remains unidentified. Within one base of it there is no much larger clone, and no base qualities were kept. Genomic DNA was extracted from sorted cells with the QIAGEN DNeasy Blood and Tissue Kit for TCRbeta CDR3 sequencing. High-throughput TCRbeta CDR3 sequencing, including PCR amplification with bias correction and internal controls, was performed commercially through immunoSEQ. The paper's data handling went like this. Unique productive TCRbeta sequences were defined by CDR3 nucleotide sequence where primers matched, otherwise by CDR3 amino acid sequence with Vbeta and Jbeta genes. A sequence was defined as donor-reactive if the sequence was expanded at least 5-fold in CFSE-low cells compared with unstimulated cells and had a frequency of at least 0.01% in CFSE-low cells. Repertoire divergence was quantified by Jensen-Shannon divergence using the top 100 TCRbeta sequences ranked by frequency. For samples with multiple sequencing runs, sorting error was corrected separately for each run before the runs were pooled. This immuneACCESS table, as held by TCRdb, lists in-frame sequences with V and J called but not all clones. Of the missing ones, under half trace to an unresolved V gene in checked studies; the others have no known cause. That table gives V, J and clone size, and the DNA gave D and trimming. This sample lists roughly 20,000 clones; around three fifths were detected once. Around 3% of the sample is held by the ten biggest clonotypes.

Measured from the cysteine to the phenylalanine, the CDR3 is 12 residues long. The sequence is cut down to CDR3 DNA, 36 bases in frame from base 1. CDR1 and CDR2, per the germline V gene, are SGDLS and YYNGEE. The V end loses 4 bases and the J end loses 2 bases, and a stretch of 7 bases separates them. Blood from healthy controls was obtained either as purchased buffy coats or from healthy volunteers. Healthy control blood was processed by Ficoll density gradient to PBMCs and cryopreserved; patient PBMCs were collected before and after transplant. The record originates from a study of Tregs in tolerant kidney transplant recipients (dated by TCRdb to about 2019). About the study as a whole: Additional Treg samples were obtained by sorting recipient CD4+CD25+CD127- cells from an approximately three-day mixed lymphocyte reaction with belatacept, in some cases after a subsequent approximately five-day donor restimulation. Antibodies distinguished recipient from donor cells when sorting primary belatacept mixed lymphocyte reaction cultures. Several methods of expanding Tregs specific for an allogeneic donor were compared by TCRbeta repertoire sequencing in a few healthy controls. The study used TCRbeta sequencing to identify donor-specific regulatory T cells before combined kidney and bone marrow transplantation, then tracked those cells after transplant.

What the authors observed across the whole study: Expanding Tregs with activated donor B cells appeared to identify the most biologically relevant and donor-specific TCRbeta repertoire. Because only a small number of patients were included, the study had limitations, and the results will need to be validated in larger populations as well as under other immunosuppression protocols. Although technical replication error seemed to be minimal, the question of biological reproducibility was not addressed directly.

The chain uses TRBV9 and TRBJ2-7; the D gene cannot be resolved reliably. The sequence was collected from a human donor in good health. The sequenced sample consisted of Tregs from blood cultured with allogeneic cells. The DNA sequence is TGTGCCAGCAGCCCCGGACCCTACGAGCAGTACTTC. Its product reads: CASSPGPYEQYF.